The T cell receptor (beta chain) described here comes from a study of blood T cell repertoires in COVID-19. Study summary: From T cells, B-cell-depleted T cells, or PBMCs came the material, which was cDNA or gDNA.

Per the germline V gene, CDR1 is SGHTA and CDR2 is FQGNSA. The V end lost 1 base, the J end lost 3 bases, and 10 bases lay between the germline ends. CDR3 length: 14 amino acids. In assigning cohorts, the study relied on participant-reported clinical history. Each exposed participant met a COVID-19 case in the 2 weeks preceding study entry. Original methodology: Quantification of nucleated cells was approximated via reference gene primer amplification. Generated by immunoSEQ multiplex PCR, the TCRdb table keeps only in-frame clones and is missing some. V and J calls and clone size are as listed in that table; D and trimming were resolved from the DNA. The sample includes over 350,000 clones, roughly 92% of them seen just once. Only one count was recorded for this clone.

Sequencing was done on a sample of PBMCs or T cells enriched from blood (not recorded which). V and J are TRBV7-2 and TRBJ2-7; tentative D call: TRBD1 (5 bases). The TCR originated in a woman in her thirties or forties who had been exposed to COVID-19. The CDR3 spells CASSLDRGGYEQYF. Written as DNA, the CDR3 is TGTGCCAGCAGCTTAGATAGGGGTGGCTACGAGCAGTACTTC.